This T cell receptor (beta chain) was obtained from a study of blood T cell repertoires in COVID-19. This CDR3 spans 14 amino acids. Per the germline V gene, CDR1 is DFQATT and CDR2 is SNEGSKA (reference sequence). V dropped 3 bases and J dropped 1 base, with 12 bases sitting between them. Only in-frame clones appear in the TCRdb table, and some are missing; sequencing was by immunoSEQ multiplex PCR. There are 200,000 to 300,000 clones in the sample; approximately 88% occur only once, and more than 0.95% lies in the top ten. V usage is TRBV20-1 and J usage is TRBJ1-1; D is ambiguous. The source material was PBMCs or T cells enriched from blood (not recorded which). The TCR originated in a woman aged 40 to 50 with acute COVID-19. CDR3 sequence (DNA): TGCAGTGCTAGTCCCCTTCATAGGAACACTGAAGCTTTCTTT. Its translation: CSASPLHRNTEAFF.